The next 16 T cell receptor beta chains were all read from a single sample in a study of quantifying T cell responses using KT2 cells. At the level of the study: RNA was reverse transcribed with TCR alpha and beta constant-region primers.

A single-stranded UMI oligo with SP2 sequence was ligated to cDNA 3' ends. An equimolar mix of RC1.1 and RC1.2 primed the beta chain across TRBC1 and TRBC2. TCRdb passed the UMI-ligation and nested PCR reads through MiXCR, listing each CDR3 protein once. In the table there are about 53,000 distinct CDR3 sequences, 9% to 15% of which are singletons. The specimen was PBMCs spiked with cells of the T cell clone KT2. These receptors came from a human donor.

The CDR3 region is CASSSWTSPDTQYF. The CDR3 DNA follows: TGTGCCAGCAGCTCCTGGACTAGTCCAGATACGCAGTATTTT. The chain is built from TRBV5-4 and TRBJ2-3; TRBD2 matches at 7 bases. The germline V gene encodes CDR1 SGHNT and CDR2 YYREEE (reference sequence). The V and J ends lost 3 bases and 4 bases, in that order; junction bases with no gene match: 5. The CDR3 extends over 14 amino acids.

This clonotype turned up a few times. The chain combines TRBV5-1 with TRBJ1-1; D might be TRBD1 (5 bases). This CDR3 spans 13 amino acids. Germline loops: CDR1 SGHRS, CDR2 YFSETQ. Between the trimmed V and J ends, which lost 2 bases and 3 bases, there was a span of 8 bases. CDR3 residues: CASSFRVDTEAFF. In DNA form, the CDR3 reads TGCGCCAGCAGCTTCAGGGTTGACACTGAAGCTTTCTTT.

The chain uses TRBV12-3 or TRBV12-4 and TRBJ1-5; 9 bases align to TRBD1. The ends lost 6 bases at V and 5 bases at J; junction bases unmatched: 5. There are 14 residues in the CDR3. CDR3 in DNA: TGTGCCAGCAGCTTACAGGGGGCGGATCAGCCCCAGCATTTT. Its protein is CASSLQGADQPQHF.

The CDR3 region has the DNA TGTGCCAGCAAACCCGGGACAGCTAATTCACCCCTCCACTTT. This gives the protein CASKPGTANSPLHF. The chain recombines TRBV7-9 with TRBJ1-6, with 7 bases aligning to TRBD1. The V and J ends lost 7 bases and 6 bases, in that order; junction bases with no gene match: 6. The CDR3 is 14 amino acids. Per the germline V gene, CDR1 is SEHNR and CDR2 is FQNEAQ (reference sequence). Together with reference TRBV7-9 and TRBJ1-6, the CDR3 gives the full variable domain: DTGVSQNPRHKITKRGQNVTFRCDPISEHNRLYWYRQTLGQGPEFLTYFQNEAQLEKSRLLSDRFSAERPKGSFSTLEIQRTEQGDSAMYLCASKPGTANSPLHFGNGTRLTVT.

Remarks on this clonotype: This may come from a read error, since a much larger clone is one base off. This chain joins TRBV6-5 and TRBJ1-2; TRBD1 matches at 11 bases. CDR3 size: 15 residues. Germline lookup yields CDR1 MNHEY and CDR2 SVGAGI. This CDR3 is CASSSGQGASYGYNF. In nucleotides, the CDR3 is TGTGCCAGCAGTTCAGGACAGGGGGCGAGCTATGGCTACAACTTC.

This clonotype has a handful of counts. The V and J genes are TRBV5-1 and TRBJ2-5; D might be TRBD1 or TRBD2, each matching 6 bases. Trimming removed 4 bases at V and 5 bases at J, with 12 bases between. Germline V CDR1 and CDR2: SGHRS, YFSETQ. The CDR3 runs to 13 residues. The CDR3 here is CASSQGRIETQYF. For the CDR3, the DNA is TGCGCCAGCAGCCAGGGGAGGATTGAGACCCAGTACTTC.

There are a few counts of this clonotype. The J gene is TRBJ1-1, the V gene TRBV7-9; D is unclear. Trimming took off 1 base at V and 2 bases at J, with 11 bases between the two ends. The CDR3 has 15 residues. Germline V lookup: CDR1 SEHNR, CDR2 FQNEAQ (reference sequence). The CDR3 DNA follows: TGTGCCAGCAGCTTAGTAGCGATTACAAACACTGAAGCTTTCTTT. As protein: CASSLVAITNTEAFF. The entire variable domain, with the rest obtained from reference TRBV7-9 and TRBJ1-1, is as follows: DTGVSQNPRHKITKRGQNVTFRCDPISEHNRLYWYRQTLGQGPEFLTYFQNEAQLEKSRLLSDRFSAERPKGSFSTLEIQRTEQGDSAMYLCASSLVAITNTEAFFGQGTRLTVV.

This clonotype was seen repeatedly, ten times or more. The J gene is TRBJ1-1, the V gene TRBV7-2; unclear D gene. CDR3 length: 13 residues. Germline CDR1 is SGHTA and CDR2 is FQGNSA. V lost 4 bases to trimming and J lost 3 bases, with 9 bases between them. CDR3 coding DNA: TGTGCCAGCAGCTACCAACGGTACACTGAAGCTTTCTTT. Residues: CASSYQRYTEAFF.

The genes are TRBV6-1 and TRBJ1-5; D remains ambiguous. The CDR3 runs to 14 residues. Per germline, CDR1 MNHNS and CDR2 SASEGT. V dropped 5 bases and J dropped 2 bases, with 10 bases sitting between them. The CDR3 bases are TGTGCCAGCAGTCGCGGGGTGGGCAATCAGCCCCAGCATTTT. It is translated as CASSRGVGNQPQHF.

The genes are TRBV2 and TRBJ1-1; D call uncertain. CDR1 and CDR2 from the germline V gene are SNHLY and FYNNEI. This CDR3 has 11 amino acids. Trimming stripped 6 bases from V and 7 bases from J, with 9 bases between. CDR3 DNA: TGTGCCAGCAGGTTGGGATTTGAAGCTTTCTTT. Encoded protein: CASRLGFEAFF. The variable domain in full, completed from reference TRBV2 and TRBJ1-1, reads EPEVTQTPSHQVTQMGQEVILRCVPISNHLYFYWYRQILGQKVEFLVSFYNNEISEKSEIFDDQFSVERPDGSNFTLKIRSTKLEDSAMYFCASRLGFEAFFGQGTRLTVV.

This clonotype was picked up a small number of times. The chain employs TRBV5-1 and TRBJ2-1, with TRBD1 identical over 10 bases. CDR1 and CDR2 from the germline V gene are SGHRS and YFSETQ. After removal of 5 bases from V and 3 bases from J, the junction contained 5 bases not matched to a gene. The CDR3 sequence is 15 residues long. Here the CDR3 DNA reads TGCGCCAGCAGTACGGACAGGGGGGGCTACAATGAGCAGTTCTTC. Protein: CASSTDRGGYNEQFF.

V gene TRBV12-3 or TRBV12-4 combines with J gene TRBJ1-1, with TRBD1 matching 9 bases. The length of the CDR3 is 13 residues. V lost 9 bases, J lost 8 bases, and 10 bases stayed unmatched. The CDR3 is CASATGGSMEAFF. In DNA form, the CDR3 reads TGTGCCAGTGCGACAGGGGGAAGTATGGAAGCTTTCTTT.

On this clonotype itself: One end of the junction varies from germline; a read error may be responsible. The chain joins TRBV7-9 to TRBJ1-5; TRBD1 aligns across 8 bases. Germline lookup yields CDR1 SEHNR and CDR2 FQNEAQ (reference sequence). The length of the CDR3 is 14 residues. CDR3 sequence reads: CACRADRENQPQHF. The CDR3 DNA reads as TGTGCCTGCAGGGCGGACAGGGAGAATCAGCCCCAGCATTTT.

This clonotype appeared a few times. The chain is built from TRBV6-1 and TRBJ2-7, with 7 bases fitting TRBD1. J was trimmed by 1 base and V by 4 bases; bases with no gene match: 7. The CDR3 is made up of 15 amino acids. Germline CDR1 is MNHNS and CDR2 is SASEGT. CDR3 in amino acids: CASSATGTESYEQYF. CDR3 DNA: TGTGCCAGCAGTGCTACCGGGACAGAATCCTACGAGCAGTACTTC.

This clonotype was counted many times. V usage is TRBV18 and J usage is TRBJ2-7; 10 positions agree with TRBD1. The length of the CDR3 is 14 residues. V shed 8 bases and J 3 bases; nucleotides not matched to a gene: 7. Germline assignment: CDR1 KGHSH and CDR2 LQKENI. The CDR3 bases are TGTGCCAGCAGCCGGGGACAGGGGAGCTACGAGCAGTACTTC. Its protein is CASSRGQGSYEQYF.

V and J are TRBV12-3 or TRBV12-4 and TRBJ2-5; tentative D call: TRBD1 (6 bases). This CDR3 has 13 amino acids. V was cut by 6 bases and J by 7 bases, with 15 bases left in between. The CDR3 coding sequence is TGTGCCAGCAGCGCACCAGGGGAAGGGACCCAGTACTTC. Translated, it gives CASSAPGEGTQYF.